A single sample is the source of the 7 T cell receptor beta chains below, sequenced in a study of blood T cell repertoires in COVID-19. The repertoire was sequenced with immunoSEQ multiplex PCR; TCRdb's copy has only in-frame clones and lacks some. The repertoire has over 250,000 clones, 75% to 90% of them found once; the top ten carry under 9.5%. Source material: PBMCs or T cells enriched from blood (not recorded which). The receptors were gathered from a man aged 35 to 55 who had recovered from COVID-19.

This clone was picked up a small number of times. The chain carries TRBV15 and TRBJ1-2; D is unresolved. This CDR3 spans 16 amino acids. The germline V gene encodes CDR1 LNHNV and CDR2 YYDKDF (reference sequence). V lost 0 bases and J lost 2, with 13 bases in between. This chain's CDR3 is CATSRDMVGQNYGYTF. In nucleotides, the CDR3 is TGTGCCACCAGCAGAGATATGGTTGGGCAGAACTATGGCTACACCTTC.

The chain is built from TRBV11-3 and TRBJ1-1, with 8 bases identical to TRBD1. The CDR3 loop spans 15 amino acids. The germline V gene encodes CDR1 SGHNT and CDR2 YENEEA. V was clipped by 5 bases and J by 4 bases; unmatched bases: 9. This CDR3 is CASSPTGGRSTEAFF. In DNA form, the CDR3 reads TGTGCCAGCAGCCCCACAGGGGGTCGGAGCACTGAAGCTTTCTTT.

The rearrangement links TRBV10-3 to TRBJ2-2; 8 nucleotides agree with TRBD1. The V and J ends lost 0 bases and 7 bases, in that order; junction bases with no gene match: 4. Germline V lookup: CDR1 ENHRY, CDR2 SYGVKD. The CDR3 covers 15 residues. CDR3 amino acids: CAISESDRENGELFF. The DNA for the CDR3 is TGTGCCATCAGTGAGTCGGACAGGGAGAACGGGGAGCTGTTTTTT.

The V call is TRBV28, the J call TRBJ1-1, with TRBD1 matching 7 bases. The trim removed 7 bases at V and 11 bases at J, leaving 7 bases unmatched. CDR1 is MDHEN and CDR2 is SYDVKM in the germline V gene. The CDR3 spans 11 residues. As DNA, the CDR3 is TGTGCCAGCATTATGACAGGGAATGCTTTCTTT. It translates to CASIMTGNAFF.

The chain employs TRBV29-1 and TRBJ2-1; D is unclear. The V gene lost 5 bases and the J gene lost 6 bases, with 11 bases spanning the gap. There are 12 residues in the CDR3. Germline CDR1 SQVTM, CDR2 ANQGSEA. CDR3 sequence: CSVPLSPNEQFF. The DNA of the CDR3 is TGCAGCGTTCCCCTCAGTCCCAATGAGCAGTTCTTC.

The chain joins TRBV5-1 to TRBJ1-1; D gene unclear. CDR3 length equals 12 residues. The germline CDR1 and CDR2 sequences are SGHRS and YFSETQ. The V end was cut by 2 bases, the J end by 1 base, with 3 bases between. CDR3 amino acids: CASSFRNTEAFF. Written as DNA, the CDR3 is TGCGCCAGCAGCTTCAGGAACACTGAAGCTTTCTTT. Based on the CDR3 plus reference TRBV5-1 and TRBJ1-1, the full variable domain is KAGVTQTPRYLIKTRGQQVTLSCSPISGHRSVSWYQQTPGQGLQFLFEYFSETQRNKGNFPGRFSGRQFSNSRSEMNVSTLELGDSALYLCASSFRNTEAFFGQGTRLTVV.

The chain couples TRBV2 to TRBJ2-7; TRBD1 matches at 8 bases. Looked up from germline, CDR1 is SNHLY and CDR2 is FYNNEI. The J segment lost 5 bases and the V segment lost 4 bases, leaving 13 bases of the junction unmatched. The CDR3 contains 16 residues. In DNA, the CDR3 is TGTGCCAGCAGTGCATTACCGGGACAGGCCACGGACGAGCAGTACTTC. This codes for CASSALPGQATDEQYF.